A selection of T cell receptor beta chains follows, all from one sample in a study of T cells in narcolepsy. Generated by immunoSEQ multiplex PCR, the TCRdb table keeps only in-frame clones and is missing some. The sample carries 30,000 to 40,000 clones, 81% recorded once. Specimen: memory (CD45RA-) CD4+ T cells from blood. The source is a human donor in good health. Each CDR3 is given with its conserved first and last residue. The D gene is left open where the match is weak.

d_call j_call v_call cdr3_aa cdr3_nt
NA TRBJ2-5 TRBV29-1 CSGGEGAETQYF TGCAGCGGGGGGGAGGGGGCCGAGACCCAGTACTTC
TRBD2 TRBJ2-3 TRBV4-2 CASSHASGGTTDTQYF TGTGCCAGCAGCCATGCTAGCGGGGGGACCACAGATACGCAGTATTTT
TRBD1 TRBJ2-3 TRBV19 CASSIGTGEGTDTQYF TGTGCCAGTAGTATAGGGACAGGGGAGGGCACAGATACGCAGTATTTT
NA TRBJ2-2 TRBV11-2 CASSLGTNTGELFF TGTGCCAGCAGCTTAGGTACGAACACCGGGGAGCTGTTTTTT
TRBD2 TRBJ2-3 TRBV19 CASSRLPPGSSGSGDTQYF TGTGCCAGTAGCCGACTCCCTCCTGGTTCTAGCGGGAGTGGCGATACGCAGTATTTT
NA TRBJ1-1 TRBV5-6 CASSRRLLMNTEAFF TGTGCCAGCAGCCGTAGACTGCTTATGAACACTGAAGCTTTCTTT
NA TRBJ2-3 TRBV27 CASSLYPPDTQYF TGTGCCAGCAGTCTTTACCCCCCAGATACGCAGTATTTT
TRBD2 TRBJ2-2 TRBV11-2 CASSLTSRAGARGGELFF TGTGCTTCCTCTTTGACCTCAAGAGCGGGGGCTAGGGGCGGGGAGCTGTTTTTT
NA TRBJ2-2 TRBV14 CASSQALAGGELFF TGTGCCAGCAGCCAAGCACTAGCCGGCGGGGAGCTGTTTTTT
NA TRBJ1-2 TRBV27 CASRASPYYGYTF TGTGCCAGCAGGGCATCCCCTTACTATGGCTACACCTTC
NA TRBJ1-2 TRBV7-9 CASSARGGVNYGYTF TGTGCCAGCAGCGCCCGCGGGGGCGTCAACTATGGCTACACCTTC
NA TRBJ1-1 TRBV5-6 CASSGDIGITEAFF TGTGCCAGCAGCGGTGACATTGGTATCACTGAAGCTTTCTTT